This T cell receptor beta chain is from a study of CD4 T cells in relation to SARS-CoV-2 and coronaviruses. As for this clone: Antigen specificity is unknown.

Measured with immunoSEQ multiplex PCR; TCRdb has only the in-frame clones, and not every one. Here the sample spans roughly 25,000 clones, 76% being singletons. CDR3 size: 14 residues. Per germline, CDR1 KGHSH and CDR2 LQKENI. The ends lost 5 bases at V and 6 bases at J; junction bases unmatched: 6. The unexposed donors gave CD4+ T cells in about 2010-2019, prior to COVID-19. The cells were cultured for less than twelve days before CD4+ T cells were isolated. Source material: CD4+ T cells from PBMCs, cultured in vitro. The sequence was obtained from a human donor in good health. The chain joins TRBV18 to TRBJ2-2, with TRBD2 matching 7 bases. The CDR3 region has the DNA TGTGCCAGCTCAGGGGGACTAACGGCCGGGGAGCTGTTTTTT. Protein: CASSGGLTAGELFF.